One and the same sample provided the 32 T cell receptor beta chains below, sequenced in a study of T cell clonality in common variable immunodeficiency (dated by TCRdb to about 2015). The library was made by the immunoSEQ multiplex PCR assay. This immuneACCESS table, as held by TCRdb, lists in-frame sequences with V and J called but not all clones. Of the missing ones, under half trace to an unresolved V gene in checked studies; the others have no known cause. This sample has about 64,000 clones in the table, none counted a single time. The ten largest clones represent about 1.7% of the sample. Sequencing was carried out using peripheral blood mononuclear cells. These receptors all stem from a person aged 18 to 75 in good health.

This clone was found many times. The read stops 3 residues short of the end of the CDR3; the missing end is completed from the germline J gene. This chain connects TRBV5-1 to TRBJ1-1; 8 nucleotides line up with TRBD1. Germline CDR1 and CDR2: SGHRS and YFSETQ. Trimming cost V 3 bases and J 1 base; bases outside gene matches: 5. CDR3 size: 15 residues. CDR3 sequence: CASSSGGTGNTEAFF. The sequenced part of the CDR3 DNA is TGCGCCAGCAGCTCAGGGGGGACAGGGAACACTGAA.

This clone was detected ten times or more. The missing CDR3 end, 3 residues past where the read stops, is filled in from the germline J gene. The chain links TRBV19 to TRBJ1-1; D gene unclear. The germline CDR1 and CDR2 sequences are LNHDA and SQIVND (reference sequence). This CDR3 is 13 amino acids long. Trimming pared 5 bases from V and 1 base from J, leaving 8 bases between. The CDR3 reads CASSPTSNTEAFF. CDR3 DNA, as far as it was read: TGTGCCAGTAGTCCGACATCGAACACTGAA.

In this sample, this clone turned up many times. The covered CDR3 bases are TGTGCCAGCAGCGGCGGGTTCGTAGGCACAGATACG. Amino acid sequence: CASSGGFVGTDT. The full CDR3 protein is CASSGGFVGTDTQYF. The chain carries TRBV5-4 and TRBJ2-3, with D possibly matching TRBD2 (5 bases). Read coverage stops 3 residues before the CDR3 terminus; the germline J gene supplies the remainder. The CDR3 runs to 15 residues. Germline loops: CDR1 SGHNT, CDR2 YYREEE (reference sequence). Trimming took off 4 bases at V and 1 base at J, with 13 bases between the two ends.

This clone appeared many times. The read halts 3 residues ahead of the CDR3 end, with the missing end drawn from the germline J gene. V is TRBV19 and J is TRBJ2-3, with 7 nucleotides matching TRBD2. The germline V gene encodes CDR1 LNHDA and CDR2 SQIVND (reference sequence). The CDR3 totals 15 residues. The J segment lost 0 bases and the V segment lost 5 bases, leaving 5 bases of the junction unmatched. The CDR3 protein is CASSAQGGSTDTQYF. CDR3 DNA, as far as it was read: TGTGCCAGTAGTGCCCAGGGAGGGAGCACAGATACG.

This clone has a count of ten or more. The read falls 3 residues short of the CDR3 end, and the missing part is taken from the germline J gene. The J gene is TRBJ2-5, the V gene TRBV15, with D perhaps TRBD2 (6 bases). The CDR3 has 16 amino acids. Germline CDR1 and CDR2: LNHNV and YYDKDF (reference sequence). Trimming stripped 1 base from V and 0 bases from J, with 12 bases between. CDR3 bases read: TGTGCCACCAGCAGAGGATCAAGGGACTACCAAGAGACC. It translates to CATSRGSRDYQET. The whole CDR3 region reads CATSRGSRDYQETQYF.

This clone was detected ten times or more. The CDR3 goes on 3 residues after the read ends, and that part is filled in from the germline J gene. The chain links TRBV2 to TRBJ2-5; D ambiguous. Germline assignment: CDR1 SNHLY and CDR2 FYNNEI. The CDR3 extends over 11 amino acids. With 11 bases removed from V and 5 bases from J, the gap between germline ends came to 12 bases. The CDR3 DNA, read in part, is TGTGCCCGACACCACGAGGAGACC. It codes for CARHHEET. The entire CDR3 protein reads CARHHEETQYF. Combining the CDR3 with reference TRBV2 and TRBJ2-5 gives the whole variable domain EPEVTQTPSHQVTQMGQEVILRCVPISNHLYFYWYRQILGQKVEFLVSFYNNEISEKSEIFDDQFSVERPDGSNFTLKIRSTKLEDSAMYFCARHHEETQYFGPGTRLLVL.

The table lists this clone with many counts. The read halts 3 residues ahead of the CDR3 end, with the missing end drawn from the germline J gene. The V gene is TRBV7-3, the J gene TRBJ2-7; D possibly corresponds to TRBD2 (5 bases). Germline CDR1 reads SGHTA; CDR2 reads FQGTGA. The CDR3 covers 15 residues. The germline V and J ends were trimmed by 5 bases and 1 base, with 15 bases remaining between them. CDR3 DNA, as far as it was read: TGTGCCAGCAGCCCCGACGGCAGCGGATCCTACGAG. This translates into CASSPDGSGSYE. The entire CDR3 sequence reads CASSPDGSGSYEQYF. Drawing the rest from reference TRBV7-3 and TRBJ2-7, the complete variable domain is GAGVSQTPSNKVTEKGKYVELRCDPISGHTALYWYRQSLGQGPEFLIYFQGTGAADDSGLPNDRFFAVRPEGSVSTLKIQRTERGDSAVYLCASSPDGSGSYEQYFGPGTRLTVT.

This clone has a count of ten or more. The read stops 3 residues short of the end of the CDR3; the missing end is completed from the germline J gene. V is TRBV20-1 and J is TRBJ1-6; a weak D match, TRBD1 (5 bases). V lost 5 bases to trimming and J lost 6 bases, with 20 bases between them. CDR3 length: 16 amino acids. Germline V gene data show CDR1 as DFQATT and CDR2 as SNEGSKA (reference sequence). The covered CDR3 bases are TGCAGTGCTCTGGGGTTGGGGCAGGGAGGTAATTCACCC. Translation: CSALGLGQGGNSP. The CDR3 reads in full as CSALGLGQGGNSPLHF.

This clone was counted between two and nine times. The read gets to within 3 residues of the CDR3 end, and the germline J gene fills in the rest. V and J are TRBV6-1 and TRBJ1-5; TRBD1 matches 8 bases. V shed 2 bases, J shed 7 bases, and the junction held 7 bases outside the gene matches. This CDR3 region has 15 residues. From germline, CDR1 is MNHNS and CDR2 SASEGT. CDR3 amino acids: CASSETAGGIQPQHF. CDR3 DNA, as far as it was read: TGTGCCAGCAGTGAAACGGCAGGGGGCATACAGCCC.

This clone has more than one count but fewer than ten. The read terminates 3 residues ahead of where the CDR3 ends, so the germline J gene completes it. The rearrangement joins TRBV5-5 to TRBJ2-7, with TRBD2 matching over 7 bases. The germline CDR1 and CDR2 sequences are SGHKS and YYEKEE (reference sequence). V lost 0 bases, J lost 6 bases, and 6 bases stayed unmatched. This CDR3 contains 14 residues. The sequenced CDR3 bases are TGTGCCAGCAGCTTGGGGGGCAGGGAGGGCGAG. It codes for CASSLGGREGE. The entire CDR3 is CASSLGGREGEQYF.

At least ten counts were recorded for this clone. The CDR3 sequence is CASSESGLAGVQYF. The sequenced CDR3 bases are TGCGCCAGCAGTGAATCAGGACTAGCGGGCGTT. The chain has TRBV10-1 and TRBJ2-4; TRBD2 agrees at 11 bases. From the germline J gene comes the end of the CDR3, since the read stops 3 residues before it. Per germline, CDR1 WNHNN and CDR2 SYGVQD (reference sequence). The CDR3 sequence is 14 residues long.

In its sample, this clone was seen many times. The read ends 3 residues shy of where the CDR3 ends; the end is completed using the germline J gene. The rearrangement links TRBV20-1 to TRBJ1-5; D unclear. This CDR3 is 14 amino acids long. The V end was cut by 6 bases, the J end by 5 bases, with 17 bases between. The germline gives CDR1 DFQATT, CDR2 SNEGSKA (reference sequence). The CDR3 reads CSATRAVSDQPQHF. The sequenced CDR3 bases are TGCAGTGCAACGAGAGCTGTATCGGATCAGCCC.

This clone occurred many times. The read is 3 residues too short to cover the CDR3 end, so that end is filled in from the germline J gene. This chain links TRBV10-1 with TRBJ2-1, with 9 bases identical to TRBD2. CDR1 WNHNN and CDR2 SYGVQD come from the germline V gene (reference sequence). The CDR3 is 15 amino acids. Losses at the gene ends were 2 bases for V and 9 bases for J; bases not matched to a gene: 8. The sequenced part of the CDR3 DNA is TGCGCCAGCAGTGAGGCGGGGGGGCCCGTCGGTGAG. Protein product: CASSEAGGPVGE. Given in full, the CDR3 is CASSEAGGPVGEQFF.

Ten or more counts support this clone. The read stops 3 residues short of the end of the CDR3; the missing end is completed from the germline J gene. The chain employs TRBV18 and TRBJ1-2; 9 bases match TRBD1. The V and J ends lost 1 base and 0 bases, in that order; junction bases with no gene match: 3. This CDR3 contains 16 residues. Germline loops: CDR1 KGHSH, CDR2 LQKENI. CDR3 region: CASSPQGTGSNYGYTF. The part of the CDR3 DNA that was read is TGTGCCAGCTCACCACAGGGGACAGGGTCTAACTATGGC.

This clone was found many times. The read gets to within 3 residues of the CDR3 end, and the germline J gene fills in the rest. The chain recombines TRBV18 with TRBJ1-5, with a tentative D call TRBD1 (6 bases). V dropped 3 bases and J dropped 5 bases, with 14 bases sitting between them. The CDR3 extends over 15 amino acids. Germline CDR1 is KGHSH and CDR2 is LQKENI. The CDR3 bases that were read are TGTGCCAGCTCACCGGACAGAAGGACCCATCAGCCC. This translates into CASSPDRRTHQP. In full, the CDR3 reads CASSPDRRTHQPQHF.

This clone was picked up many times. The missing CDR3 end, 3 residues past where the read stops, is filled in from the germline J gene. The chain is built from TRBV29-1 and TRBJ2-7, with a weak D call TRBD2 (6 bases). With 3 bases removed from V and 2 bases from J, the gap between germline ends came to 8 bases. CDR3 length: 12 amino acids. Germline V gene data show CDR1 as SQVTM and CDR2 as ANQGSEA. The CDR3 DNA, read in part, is TGCAGCGTTGAGGAGGGGCCCTACGAG. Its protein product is CSVEEGPYE. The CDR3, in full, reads CSVEEGPYEQYF.

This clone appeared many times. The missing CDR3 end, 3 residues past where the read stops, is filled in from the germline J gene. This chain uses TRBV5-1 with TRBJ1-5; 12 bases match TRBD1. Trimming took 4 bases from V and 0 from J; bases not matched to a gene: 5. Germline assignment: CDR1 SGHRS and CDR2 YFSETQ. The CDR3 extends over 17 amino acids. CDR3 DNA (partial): TGCGCCAGCAGCCCTGGGACAGGGGGCCTTAGCAATCAGCCC. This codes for CASSPGTGGLSNQP. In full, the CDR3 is CASSPGTGGLSNQPQHF.

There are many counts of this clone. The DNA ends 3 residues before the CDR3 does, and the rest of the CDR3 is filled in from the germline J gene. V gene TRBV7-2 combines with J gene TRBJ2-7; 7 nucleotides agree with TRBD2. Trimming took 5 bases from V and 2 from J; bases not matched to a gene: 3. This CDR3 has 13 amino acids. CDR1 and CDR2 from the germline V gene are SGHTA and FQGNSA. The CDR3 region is CASSHSGAYEQYF. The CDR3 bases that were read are TGTGCCAGCAGCCACAGCGGGGCCTACGAG.

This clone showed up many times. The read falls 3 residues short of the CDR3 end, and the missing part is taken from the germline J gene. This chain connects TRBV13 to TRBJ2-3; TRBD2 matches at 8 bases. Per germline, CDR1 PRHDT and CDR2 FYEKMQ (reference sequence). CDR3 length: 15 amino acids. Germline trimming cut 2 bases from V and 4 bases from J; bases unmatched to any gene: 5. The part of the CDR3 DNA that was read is TGTGCCAGCAGCTTACGACCCGGGGGGGCAGATACG. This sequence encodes CASSLRPGGADT. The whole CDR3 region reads CASSLRPGGADTQYF.

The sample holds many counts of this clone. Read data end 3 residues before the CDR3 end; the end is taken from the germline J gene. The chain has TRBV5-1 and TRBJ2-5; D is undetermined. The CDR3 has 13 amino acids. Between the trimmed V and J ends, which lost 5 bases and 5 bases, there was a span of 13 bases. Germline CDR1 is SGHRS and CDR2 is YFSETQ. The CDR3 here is CASSFSQGETQYF. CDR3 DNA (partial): TGCGCCAGCAGTTTTAGTCAAGGGGAGACC.

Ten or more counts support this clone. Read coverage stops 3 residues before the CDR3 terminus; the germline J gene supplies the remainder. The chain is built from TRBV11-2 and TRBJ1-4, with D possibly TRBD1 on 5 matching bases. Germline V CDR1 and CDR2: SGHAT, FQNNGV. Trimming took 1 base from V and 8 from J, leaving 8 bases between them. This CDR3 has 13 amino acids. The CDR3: CASSLGGGEKLFF. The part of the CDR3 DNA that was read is TGTGCCAGCAGCTTAGGGGGGGGAGAAAAA. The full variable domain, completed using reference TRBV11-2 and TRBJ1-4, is EAGVAQSPRYKIIEKRQSVAFWCNPISGHATLYWYQQILGQGPKLLIQFQNNGVVDDSQLPKDRFSAERLKGVDSTLKIQPAKLEDSAVYLCASSLGGGEKLFFGSGTQLSVL.

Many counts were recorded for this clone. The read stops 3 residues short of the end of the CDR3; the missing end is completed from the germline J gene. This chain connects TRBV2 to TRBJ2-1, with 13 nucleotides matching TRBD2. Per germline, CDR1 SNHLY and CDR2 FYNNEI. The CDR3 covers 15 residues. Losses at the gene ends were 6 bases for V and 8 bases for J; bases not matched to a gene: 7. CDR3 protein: CASSGTSGGADEQFF. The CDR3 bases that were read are TGTGCCAGCAGCGGCACTAGCGGGGGGGCCGATGAG.

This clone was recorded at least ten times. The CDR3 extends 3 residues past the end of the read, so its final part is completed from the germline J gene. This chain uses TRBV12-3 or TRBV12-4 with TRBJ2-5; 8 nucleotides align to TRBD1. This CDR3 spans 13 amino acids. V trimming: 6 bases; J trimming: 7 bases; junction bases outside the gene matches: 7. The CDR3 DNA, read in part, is TGTGCCAGCAGAAGGACAGGGCTCTTGACC. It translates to CASRRTGLLT. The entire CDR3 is CASRRTGLLTQYF.

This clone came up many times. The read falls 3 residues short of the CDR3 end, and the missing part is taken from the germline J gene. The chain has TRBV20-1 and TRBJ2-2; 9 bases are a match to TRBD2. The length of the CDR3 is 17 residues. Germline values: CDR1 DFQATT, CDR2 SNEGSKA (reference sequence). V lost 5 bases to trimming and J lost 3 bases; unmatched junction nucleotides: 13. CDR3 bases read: TGCAGTGCTCGACCACCACGGGCGGGGGGGGACACCGGGGAG. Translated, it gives CSARPPRAGGDTGE. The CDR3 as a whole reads CSARPPRAGGDTGELFF.

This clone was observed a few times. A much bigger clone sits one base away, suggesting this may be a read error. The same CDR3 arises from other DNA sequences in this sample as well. The sequenced part of the CDR3 DNA is TGTGCCAGCAGGGGCAAGGGGGAATTTAGCCCGGGACAGCCC. It encodes CASRGKGEFSPGQP. The full-length CDR3 reads as CASRGKGEFSPGQPQHF. The chain has TRBV6-2 or TRBV6-3 and TRBJ1-5, with D maybe TRBD1 (6 bases). The read stops 3 residues short of the end of the CDR3; the missing end is completed from the germline J gene. The CDR3 is 17 residues long. V shed 6 bases and J shed 7 bases, with 25 bases lying between them. CDR1 and CDR2 from the germline V gene are MNHEY and SVGEGT.

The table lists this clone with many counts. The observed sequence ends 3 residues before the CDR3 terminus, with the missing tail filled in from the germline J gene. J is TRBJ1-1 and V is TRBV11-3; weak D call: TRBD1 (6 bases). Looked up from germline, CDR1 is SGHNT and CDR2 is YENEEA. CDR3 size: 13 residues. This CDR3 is CASSLDPQGLAFF. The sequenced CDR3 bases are TGTGCCAGCAGCTTAGATCCACAGGGATTG.

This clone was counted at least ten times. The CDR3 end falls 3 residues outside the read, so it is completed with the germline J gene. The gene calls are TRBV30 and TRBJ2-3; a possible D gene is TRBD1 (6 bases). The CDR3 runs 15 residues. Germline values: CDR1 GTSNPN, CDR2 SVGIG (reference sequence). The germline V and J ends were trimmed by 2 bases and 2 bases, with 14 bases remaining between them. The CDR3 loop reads CAWSLGAGTTDTQYF. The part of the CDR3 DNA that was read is TGTGCCTGGAGTTTGGGGGCAGGGACCACAGATACG.

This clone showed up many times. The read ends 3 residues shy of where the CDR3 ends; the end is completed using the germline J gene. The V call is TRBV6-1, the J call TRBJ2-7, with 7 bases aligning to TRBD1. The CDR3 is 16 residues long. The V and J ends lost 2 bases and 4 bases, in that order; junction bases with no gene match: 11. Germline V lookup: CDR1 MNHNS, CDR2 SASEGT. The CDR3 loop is CASSEPPTGNLYEQYF. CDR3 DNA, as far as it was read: TGTGCCAGCAGTGAACCACCGACAGGGAATTTGTACGAG.

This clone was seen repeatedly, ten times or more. The CDR3 DNA, read in part, is TGCGCCAGCAGCCCCCTTAGCGGGCTTGCCTACGAG. It specifies CASSPLSGLAYE. From start to end, the CDR3 is CASSPLSGLAYEQYF. This chain connects TRBV5-1 to TRBJ2-7, with TRBD2 matching over 7 bases. The sequenced fragment ends 3 residues before the CDR3 boundary, so the rest is inferred from the germline J gene. V trimming: 4 bases; J trimming: 2 bases; junction bases outside the gene matches: 9. Looked up from germline, CDR1 is SGHRS and CDR2 is YFSETQ. This CDR3 has 15 residues.

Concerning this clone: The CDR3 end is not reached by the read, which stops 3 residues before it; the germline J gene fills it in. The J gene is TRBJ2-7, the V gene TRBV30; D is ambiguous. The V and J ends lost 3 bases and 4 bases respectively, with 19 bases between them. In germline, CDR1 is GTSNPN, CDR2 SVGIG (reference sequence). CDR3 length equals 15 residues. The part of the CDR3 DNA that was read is TGTGCCTGGAGACCGAAACAGAGCAGGTTGTACGAG. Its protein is CAWRPKQSRLYE. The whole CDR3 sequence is CAWRPKQSRLYEQYF.

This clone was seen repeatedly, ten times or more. This CDR3 is CASSPPRLAGVQETQYF. Incomplete CDR3 DNA: TGTGCCAGCTCACCCCCTCGGCTAGCGGGGGTCCAAGAGACC. The chain employs TRBV18 and TRBJ2-5, with 10 bases lining up with TRBD2. The read ends 3 residues shy of where the CDR3 ends; the end is completed using the germline J gene. V dropped 3 bases and J dropped 1; count of bases not matched to a gene: 8. There are 17 residues in the CDR3. The germline V gene has CDR1 KGHSH and CDR2 LQKENI.

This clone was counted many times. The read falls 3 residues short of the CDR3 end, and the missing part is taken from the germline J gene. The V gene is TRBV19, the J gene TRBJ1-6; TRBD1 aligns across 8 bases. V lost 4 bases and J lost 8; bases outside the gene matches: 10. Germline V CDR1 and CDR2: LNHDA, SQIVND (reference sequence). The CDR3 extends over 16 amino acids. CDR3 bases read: TGTGCCAGTAGTACTAGTGACAGGGGTGGGTATTCACCC. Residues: CASSTSDRGGYSP. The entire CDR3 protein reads CASSTSDRGGYSPLHF.